This TCR beta chain was obtained from a study of blood T cells in healthy people across ages. Findings of the study overall: It was held that diversity estimates obtained from one million T cells represented underestimates. Long-lived and aged donors differed, with more naive CD4+ cells and higher diversity in the long-lived.

The use of a sample-barcoded 5' primer and a J-beta primer mix characterized a second PCR of about 7 to 12 cycles. One entry per CDR3 protein, called by TCRdb with MiXCR from the 5' RACE reads. The sample shows hundreds of thousands of distinct CDR3 sequences, around 42% of them seen only once. The V gene lost 8 bases and the J gene lost 1 base, with 16 bases spanning the gap. The germline V gene encodes CDR1 DFQATT and CDR2 SNEGSKA (reference sequence). The CDR3 covers 14 residues. A remark on this clonotype: Its antigen is unknown.

This receptor was obtained from a man in his 60s in good health. The chain recombines TRBV20-1 with TRBJ2-3; D perhaps matches TRBD1 (6 bases). Sequencing was performed on blood. The CDR3 bases are TGCAGTTCGATAACCCCAGGGGGCACAGATACGCAGTATTTT. Protein: CSSITPGGTDTQYF.